This entry lists 30 T cell receptor beta chains sequenced from one sample in a study of cytomegalovirus exposure and HLA in healthy donors. Produced via immunoSEQ multiplex PCR; TCRdb's table is partial and in-frame only. The sample yields about 130,000 clones, nearly 90% seen once. The sequenced sample consisted of PBMCs. These receptors all stem from a woman aged 18-29 years in good health and CMV-seropositive.

V is TRBV4-1 and J is TRBJ1-2, with D perhaps matching TRBD1 (6 bases). CDR1 MGHRA and CDR2 YSYEKL come from the germline V gene. Trimming removed 2 bases at V and 2 bases at J, with 15 bases between. CDR3 length: 16 residues. This CDR3 reads CASSQSQGPRNYGYTF. CDR3 in DNA: TGCGCCAGCAGCCAATCACAGGGACCAAGAAACTATGGCTACACCTTC.

V usage is TRBV5-4 and J usage is TRBJ2-7, with D perhaps matching TRBD1 (6 bases). The CDR3 runs 11 residues. V lost 3 bases and J 5 bases, leaving 6 bases between the germline ends. Germline CDR1 is SGHNT and CDR2 is YYREEE (reference sequence). CDR3 sequence reads: CASSSGDEQYF. In DNA, the CDR3 is TGTGCCAGCAGCTCAGGGGACGAGCAGTACTTC.

V gene TRBV5-4 combines with J gene TRBJ1-1; D call uncertain. The CDR3 is made up of 15 amino acids. With 0 bases removed from V and 4 bases from J, the gap between germline ends came to 13 bases. The germline CDR1 and CDR2 sequences are SGHNT and YYREEE (reference sequence). This CDR3 reads CASSLDQASSTEAFF. In DNA, the CDR3 is TGTGCCAGCAGCTTGGACCAGGCAAGTTCCACTGAAGCTTTCTTT.

This sequence joins TRBV27 and TRBJ2-1, with 8 bases identical to TRBD1. The V and J ends lost 3 bases and 6 bases, in that order; junction bases with no gene match: 1. Germline V gene sequence: CDR1 MNHEY, CDR2 SMNVEV (reference sequence). The CDR3 length is 13 residues. The CDR3: CASSLTGVNEQFF. For the CDR3, the DNA is TGTGCCAGCAGTTTGACAGGGGTCAATGAGCAGTTCTTC.

The chain employs TRBV6-9 and TRBJ1-2; D possibly corresponds to TRBD1 (6 bases). CDR3 length: 13 amino acids. Germline V CDR1 and CDR2: MNHGY, SVAAGI. Trimming removed 9 bases from V and 4 bases from J, with 15 bases in between. This chain's CDR3 is CARTWTVFYGYTF. The DNA of the CDR3 is TGTGCCAGAACTTGGACAGTTTTCTATGGCTACACCTTC.

On this clone: This same CDR3 is encoded by further DNA sequences in the sample. The genes are TRBV19 and TRBJ2-7, with 10 bases identical to TRBD2. The CDR3 is made up of 14 amino acids. CDR1 and CDR2 (germline): LNHDA, SQIVND (reference sequence). J gave up 2 bases and V 8 bases, and 6 bases lay outside the gene matches. The CDR3 loop reads CASSIAGGAYEQYF. The DNA of the CDR3 is TGTGCCAGTTCCATAGCGGGGGGTGCCTACGAGCAGTACTTC.

V usage is TRBV7-6 and J usage is TRBJ2-1; TRBD1 agrees at 8 bases. The CDR3 runs 18 residues. The germline V gene has CDR1 SGHVS and CDR2 FNYEAQ. V shed 0 bases, J shed 5 bases, and the junction held 12 bases outside the gene matches. As DNA, the CDR3 is TGTGCCAGCAGCTTAGCCCTCCCAGGCAGGGGGCTACACAATGAGCAGTTCTTC. Translation: CASSLALPGRGLHNEQFF. The full variable domain, in which reference TRBV7-6 and TRBJ2-1 provide the parts outside the CDR3, is GAGVSQSPRYKVTKRGQDVALRCDPISGHVSLYWYRQALGQGPEFLTYFNYEAQQDKSGLPNDRFSAERPEGSISTLTIQRTEQRDSAMYRCASSLALPGRGLHNEQFFGPGTRLTVL.

V is TRBV7-6 and J is TRBJ2-7; D is perhaps TRBD1 (5 bases). CDR1 is SGHVS, CDR2 FNYEAQ, per germline. The germline V and J ends were trimmed by 6 bases and 6 bases, with 18 bases remaining between them. This CDR3 is built from 14 residues. The CDR3 DNA reads as TGTGCCAGCAGTCGGACACCTGAATGGTCCGAGCAGTACTTC. Translated: CASSRTPEWSEQYF.

The chain carries TRBV7-9 and TRBJ2-7; 14 nucleotides align to TRBD2. J gave up 2 bases and V 6 bases, and 9 bases lay outside the gene matches. In germline, CDR1 is SEHNR, CDR2 FQNEAQ (reference sequence). The CDR3 consists of 17 residues. This CDR3 reads CASRPGLAGGLTYEQYF. The CDR3 coding sequence is TGTGCCAGCAGGCCCGGACTAGCGGGGGGACTTACCTACGAGCAGTACTTC.

This chain links TRBV28 with TRBJ1-1; D is unresolved. The germline V and J ends were trimmed by 4 bases and 8 bases, with 8 bases remaining between them. The CDR3 contains 11 residues. Germline V gene data show CDR1 as MDHEN and CDR2 as SYDVKM. The CDR3 region has the DNA TGTGCCAGCAGTTCACAAACGGAAGCTTTCTTT. It specifies CASSSQTEAFF.

The rearrangement joins TRBV5-1 to TRBJ2-1; possible D gene TRBD2, 5 bases. Germline CDR1 and CDR2: SGHRS and YFSETQ. The CDR3 covers 14 residues. Trimming left V 5 bases short and J 6 bases short, with 15 bases between. CDR3 sequence reads: CASRVGERSNEQFF. The CDR3 DNA reads as TGCGCCAGCAGAGTCGGGGAACGATCCAATGAGCAGTTCTTC.

V gene TRBV7-9 combines with J gene TRBJ2-2; D remains unclear. The germline V and J ends were trimmed by 1 base and 5 bases, with 11 bases remaining between them. The germline CDR1 and CDR2 sequences are SEHNR and FQNEAQ (reference sequence). CDR3 size: 15 residues. CDR3 protein: CASSLVGNRTGELFF. The CDR3 DNA reads TGTGCCAGCAGCTTAGTTGGCAATCGTACCGGGGAGCTGTTTTTT.

The chain has TRBV6-5 and TRBJ1-1; D uncertain. Trimming left V 0 bases short and J 1 base short, with 6 bases between. The CDR3 spans 14 residues. Germline CDR1 and CDR2: MNHEY and SVGAGI. The CDR3 nucleotides are TGTGCCAGCAGTTACTCGACTAGGAACACTGAAGCTTTCTTT. As protein: CASSYSTRNTEAFF.

The chain is built from TRBV5-1 and TRBJ2-3, with D maybe TRBD1 (5 bases). This CDR3 is 14 amino acids long. Germline CDR1 reads SGHRS; CDR2 reads YFSETQ. The V end lost 4 bases, the J end lost 4 bases, and 13 bases lay between the germline ends. CDR3 sequence: CASSVPQGSDTQYF. CDR3 DNA: TGCGCCAGCAGCGTTCCCCAGGGCTCAGATACGCAGTATTTT.

The CDR3 region is CASSLGNGQGASEAFF. Written as DNA, the CDR3 is TGTGCCAGCAGCTTGGGAAACGGTCAGGGGGCGAGTGAAGCTTTCTTT. V usage is TRBV5-6 and J usage is TRBJ1-1, with TRBD1 matching 8 bases. The V segment lost 0 bases and the J segment 7 bases; nucleotides outside the gene matches: 11. Germline CDR1 and CDR2: SGHDT and YYEEEE. The CDR3 has 16 amino acids. Full variable domain (rest looked up from reference TRBV5-6 and TRBJ1-1): DAGVTQSPTHLIKTRGQQVTLRCSPKSGHDTVSWYQQALGQGPQFIFQYYEEEERQRGNFPDRFSGHQFPNYSSELNVNALLLGDSALYLCASSLGNGQGASEAFFGQGTRLTVV.

This chain uses TRBV5-6 with TRBJ2-7, with 8 bases identical to TRBD2. Germline CDR1 reads SGHDT; CDR2 reads YYEEEE. After removal of 1 base from V and 0 bases from J, the junction contained 6 bases not matched to a gene. The CDR3 is 16 residues long. This chain's CDR3 is CASSLISGVVSYEQYF. CDR3 bases: TGTGCCAGCAGCTTGATTAGCGGGGTAGTCTCCTACGAGCAGTACTTC.

The gene calls are TRBV19 and TRBJ1-5, with D possibly TRBD1 on 5 matching bases. Trimming took 7 bases from V and 2 from J, leaving 21 bases between them. Germline values: CDR1 LNHDA, CDR2 SQIVND (reference sequence). The CDR3 spans 17 residues. The CDR3 region is CASNPLPRAGRNQPQHF. In DNA form, the CDR3 reads TGTGCCAGTAATCCTCTCCCCAGGGCAGGCCGCAATCAGCCCCAGCATTTT.

This clone was seen at least ten times. V gene TRBV7-9 combines with J gene TRBJ1-2, with 8 bases identical to TRBD1. In germline, CDR1 is SEHNR, CDR2 FQNEAQ (reference sequence). The CDR3 totals 15 residues. V gave up 5 bases and J gave up 5 bases; unmatched junction bases: 10. CDR3 sequence (DNA): TGTGCCAGCAGCCCGCCGACAGGGGACGGGTATGGCTACACCTTC. Amino acids: CASSPPTGDGYGYTF.

The chain links TRBV5-4 to TRBJ2-7; 11 bases are shared with TRBD1. V lost 1 base and J lost 5; bases outside the gene matches: 8. The V gene's germline CDR1 is SGHNT and CDR2 YYREEE (reference sequence). This CDR3 has 16 amino acids. The CDR3 bases are TGTGCCAGCAGCTTGCGGGACAGGGGGAAGAAGGACGAGCAGTACTTC. This translates into CASSLRDRGKKDEQYF.

This rearrangement joins TRBV27 to TRBJ2-5, with a tentative D call TRBD1 (6 bases). Germline loops: CDR1 MNHEY, CDR2 SMNVEV (reference sequence). The CDR3 is 14 residues long. V shed 0 bases and J shed 5 bases, with 10 bases lying between them. The CDR3 bases are TGTGCCAGCAGTTTATCGAACAGGGAGGAGACCCAGTACTTC. Translated, it gives CASSLSNREETQYF.

The chain joins TRBV5-4 to TRBJ2-2; TRBD1 is a possible D gene (5 bases). Trimming stripped 5 bases from V and 9 bases from J, with 11 bases between. This CDR3 is built from 12 residues. CDR1 and CDR2 from the germline V gene are SGHNT and YYREEE (reference sequence). CDR3 DNA: TGTGCCAGCAGGGGGCATACCAGGGAGCTGTTTTTT. Translation gives CASRGHTRELFF.

The chain employs TRBV19 and TRBJ1-2; D gene uncertain. This CDR3 has 13 residues. V lost 4 bases and J 5 bases, leaving 11 bases between the germline ends. Germline assignment: CDR1 LNHDA and CDR2 SQIVND (reference sequence). Written as DNA, the CDR3 is TGTGCCAGTAGTAACAGTAGACTATATGGCTACACCTTC. Translated: CASSNSRLYGYTF. Full variable domain (missing parts from reference TRBV19 and TRBJ1-2): DGGITQSPKYLFRKEGQNVTLSCEQNLNHDAMYWYRQDPGQGLRLIYYSQIVNDFQKGDIAEGYSVSREKKESFPLTVTSAQKNPTAFYLCASSNSRLYGYTFGSGTRLTVV.

The V call is TRBV2, the J call TRBJ1-2; 8 nucleotides align to TRBD1. Germline lookup yields CDR1 SNHLY and CDR2 FYNNEI. The CDR3 length is 15 residues. The junction had 10 bases not matched to a gene; V was cut back by 6 bases and J by 4 bases. The DNA for the CDR3 is TGTGCCAGCAGAGCGTGGACAGGGCTGACCTATGGCTACACCTTC. Its protein is CASRAWTGLTYGYTF.

V gene TRBV5-6 combines with J gene TRBJ1-5; perhaps TRBD1 as D (5 bases). The V end lost 0 bases, the J end lost 2 bases, and 6 bases lay between the germline ends. The V gene's germline CDR1 is SGHDT and CDR2 YYEEEE. This CDR3 comprises 14 residues. The CDR3: CASSLEGGNQPQHF. In nucleotides, the CDR3 is TGTGCCAGCAGCTTGGAAGGGGGCAATCAGCCCCAGCATTTT.

This chain joins TRBV4-1 and TRBJ1-4, with 9 bases aligning to TRBD1. CDR1 and CDR2 from the germline V gene are MGHRA and YSYEKL. The CDR3 has 14 residues. V shed 3 bases and J 5 bases; nucleotides not matched to a gene: 1. CDR3 region: CASSQGTGNEKLFF. CDR3 coding DNA: TGCGCCAGCAGCCAGGGGACAGGGAATGAAAAACTGTTTTTT.

The rearrangement uses TRBV25-1 and TRBJ2-4; 9 bases are a match to TRBD1. The germline CDR1 and CDR2 sequences are MGHDK and SYGVNS. The V and J ends lost 6 bases and 7 bases, in that order; junction bases with no gene match: 10. The CDR3 consists of 15 residues. This chain's CDR3 is CASREGGTGRNIQYF. The CDR3, as DNA: TGTGCCAGCAGGGAGGGGGGGACAGGGCGGAACATTCAGTACTTC.

This sequence joins TRBV7-9 and TRBJ1-2; 8 nucleotides line up with TRBD1. The CDR3 extends over 16 amino acids. CDR1 and CDR2 (germline): SEHNR, FQNEAQ (reference sequence). With 5 bases clipped from V and 5 bases from J, the junction kept 13 bases outside the gene matches. CDR3 bases: TGTGCCAGCAGCCCCCTCAGTTTGGACAGGGAGTATGGCTACACCTTC. This sequence encodes CASSPLSLDREYGYTF.

This chain joins TRBV4-1 and TRBJ2-7; 7 positions agree with TRBD1. V was clipped by 2 bases and J by 0 bases; unmatched bases: 7. The CDR3 contains 16 residues. The germline V gene encodes CDR1 MGHRA and CDR2 YSYEKL. For the CDR3, the DNA is TGCGCCAGCAGCCAAACCGGACAGGTGAACTCCTACGAGCAGTACTTC. This encodes CASSQTGQVNSYEQYF.

The V gene is TRBV6-6, the J gene TRBJ1-3; D unclear. The V end was cut by 0 bases, the J end by 0 bases, with 3 bases between. The germline V gene has CDR1 MNHNY and CDR2 SVGAGI (reference sequence). The CDR3 is 14 amino acids. The CDR3 loop is CASSYSYSGNTIYF. CDR3 sequence (DNA): TGTGCCAGCAGTTACTCCTACTCTGGAAACACCATATATTTT.

The V call is TRBV5-8, the J call TRBJ2-7; D possibly corresponds to TRBD2 (5 bases). The CDR3 is made up of 13 amino acids. V gave up 1 base and J gave up 7 bases, with 12 bases separating them. Per germline, CDR1 SGHTS and CDR2 YDEGEE. CDR3 loop: CASSLRSSGEQYF. Here the CDR3 DNA reads TGTGCCAGCAGCTTGAGGAGTTCGGGGGAGCAGTACTTC. The variable domain in full, completed from reference TRBV5-8 and TRBJ2-7, reads EAGVTQSPTHLIKTRGQQATLRCSPISGHTSVYWYQQALGLGLQFLLWYDEGEERNRGNFPPRFSGRQFPNYSSELNVNALELEDSALYLCASSLRSSGEQYFGPGTRLTVT.